The present entry profiles one T cell receptor beta chain with its context. Per the germline V gene, CDR1 is LGHNA and CDR2 is YNFKEQ. Trimming cost V 1 base and J 7 bases; bases outside gene matches: 14. The CDR3 runs 18 residues. The data stem from a study of early T cells in non-severe SARS-CoV-2 infection. Individual cDNA molecules each received unique molecular identifiers attached to them. MiXCR, run by TCRdb on the 5' RACE reads, gives a single entry per CDR3 protein. The sample records about 67,000 distinct CDR3 sequences, 10% being singletons. The chain couples TRBV4-2 to TRBJ2-1; TRBD2 agrees at 9 bases. This sequence originates from an adult who was a healthcare worker with PCR-confirmed SARS-CoV-2 infection or an uninfected control (not recorded which). The sample in question was whole blood, obtained at baseline. The CDR3 region is CASSQVVSGSAVSNEQFF. In DNA form, the CDR3 reads TGTGCCAGCAGCCAAGTCGTTAGCGGGAGCGCTGTCTCAAATGAGCAGTTCTTC.